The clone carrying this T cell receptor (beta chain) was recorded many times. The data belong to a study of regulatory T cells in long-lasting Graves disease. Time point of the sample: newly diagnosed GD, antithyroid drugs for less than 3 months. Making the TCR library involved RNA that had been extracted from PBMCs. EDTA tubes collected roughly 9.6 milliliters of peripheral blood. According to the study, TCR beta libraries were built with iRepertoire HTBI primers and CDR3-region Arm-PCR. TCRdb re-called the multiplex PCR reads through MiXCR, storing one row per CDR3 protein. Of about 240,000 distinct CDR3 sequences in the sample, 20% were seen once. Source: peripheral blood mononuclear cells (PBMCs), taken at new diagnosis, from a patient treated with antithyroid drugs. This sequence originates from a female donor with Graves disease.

CDR3 loop: CASSLHRNSPLHF. DNA for the CDR3: TGTGCCAGCAGTTTACACAGGAATTCACCCCTCCACTTT. The genes are TRBV12-3 or TRBV12-4 and TRBJ1-6, with D maybe TRBD1 (5 bases). Trimming took off 2 bases at V and 7 bases at J, with 6 bases between the two ends. The CDR3 extends over 13 amino acids.